This T cell receptor (beta chain) was documented in a study of identical twins. The ends lost 1 base at V and 0 bases at J; junction bases unmatched: 12. CDR3 length: 18 amino acids. Germline V gene sequence: CDR1 DFQATT, CDR2 SNEGSKA (reference sequence). General study results and limits: Models underestimated out-of-frame TCR alpha sharing in monozygotic twins. Memory repertoires lacked the insertion deficit that abundant cord blood beta clonotypes showed. Those out-of-frame alpha sequences shared by twins showed an excess of low generation probability.

TCRdb reprocessed the 5' RACE reads via MiXCR and lists one record per CDR3 protein. The table records 1.5 million to 2 million distinct CDR3 sequences, around 29% of them present only once. In regard to this clonotype: Its antigen is as yet unknown.

Every sampled donor was Caucasian and healthy. The sample consisted of cord blood. This clonotype was obtained from a newborn girl in good health. V is TRBV20-1 and J is TRBJ2-5, with 9 nucleotides matching TRBD2. For the CDR3, the DNA is TGCAGTGCTAGAGTGGGTAGCGGGAGATTCGGGTACCAAGAGACCCAGTACTTC. Protein product: CSARVGSGRFGYQETQYF.